This entry concerns a single T cell receptor (beta chain). These data originate in a study of blood T cells in healthy people across ages. Every sample gave at least 6 micrograms of total RNA when it was extracted. Trimming cost V 6 bases and J 1 base; bases outside gene matches: 5. Germline V gene data show CDR1 as LGHDT and CDR2 as YNNKEL (reference sequence). The length of the CDR3 is 15 residues. The authors ran a second PCR of roughly 6 to 12 cycles using a sample-barcoded 5' primer and a J-beta primer mix. TCRdb reprocessed the 5' RACE reads with MiXCR, giving one entry per CDR3 protein. The sample gives hundreds of thousands of distinct CDR3 sequences, roughly 20% of which show up once; roughly 3.4% is in the top ten.

The chain couples TRBV3-1 to TRBJ2-7, with 11 bases that match TRBD2. This clonotype was sampled from a man in his 70s in good health. Sequenced input: blood. In DNA, the CDR3 is TGTGCCAGCAGTGCAACTAGCGGGGGTTCCTACGAGCAGTACTTC. It encodes CASSATSGGSYEQYF.